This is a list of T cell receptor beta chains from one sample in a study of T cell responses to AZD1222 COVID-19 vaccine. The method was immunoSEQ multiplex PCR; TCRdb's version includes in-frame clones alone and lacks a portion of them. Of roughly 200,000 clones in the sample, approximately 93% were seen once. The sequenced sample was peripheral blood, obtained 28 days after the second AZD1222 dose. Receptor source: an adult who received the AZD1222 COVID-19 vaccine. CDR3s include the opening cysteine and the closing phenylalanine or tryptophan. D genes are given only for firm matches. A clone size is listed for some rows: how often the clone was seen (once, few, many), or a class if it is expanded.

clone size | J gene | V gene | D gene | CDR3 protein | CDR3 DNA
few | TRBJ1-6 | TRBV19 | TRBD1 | CASSGTAYNSPLHF | TGTGCCAGTTCGGGGACAGCATATAATTCACCCCTCCACTTT
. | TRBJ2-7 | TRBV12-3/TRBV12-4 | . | CASSLGLYEQYF | TGTGCCAGCAGTTTAGGGCTCTACGAGCAGTACTTC
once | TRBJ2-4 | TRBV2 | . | CASSGARLAKNIQYF | TGTGCCAGCAGTGGGGCACGGCTAGCCAAAAACATTCAGTACTTC
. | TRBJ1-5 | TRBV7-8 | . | CASSLSQGSNQPQHF | TGTGCCAGCAGCTTAAGCCAGGGCAGCAATCAGCCCCAGCATTTT
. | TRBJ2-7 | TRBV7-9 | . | CASSLISWDSKGEQYF | TGTGCCAGCAGCTTAATCTCTTGGGACTCTAAAGGAGAGCAGTACTTC
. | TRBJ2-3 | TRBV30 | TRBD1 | CAWRTGKATDTQYF | TGTGCCTGGAGGACAGGGAAGGCAACAGATACGCAGTATTTT
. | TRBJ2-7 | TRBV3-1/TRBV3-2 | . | CASSQVGVSEQYF | TGTGCCAGCAGCCAAGTGGGAGTATCCGAGCAGTACTTC
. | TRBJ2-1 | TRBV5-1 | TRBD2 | CASSLVGTSGNEQFF | TGCGCCAGCAGCTTGGTGGGGACTAGCGGGAATGAGCAGTTCTTC
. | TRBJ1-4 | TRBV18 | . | CASSPGQHNEKLFF | TGTGCCAGCTCACCAGGACAGCACAATGAAAAACTGTTTTTT
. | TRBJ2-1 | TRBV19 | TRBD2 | CATGSGRGNNEQFF | TGTGCCACCGGTAGCGGGAGGGGGAACAATGAGCAGTTCTTC
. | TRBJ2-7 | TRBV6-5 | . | CASSYRLGTHEQYF | TGTGCCAGCAGTTACCGACTAGGCACCCACGAGCAGTACTTC
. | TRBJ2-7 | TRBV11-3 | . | CASSHSGAPYEQYF | TGTGCCAGCAGCCATAGCGGAGCCCCCTACGAGCAGTACTTC
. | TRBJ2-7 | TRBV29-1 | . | CSVADGAYEQYF | TGCAGCGTTGCTGACGGCGCCTACGAGCAGTACTTC
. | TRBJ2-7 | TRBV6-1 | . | CASSTKGLTYEQYF | TGTGCCAGCAGTACTAAGGGACTGACCTACGAGCAGTACTTC
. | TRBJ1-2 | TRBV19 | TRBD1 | CASSPRDRVGYTF | TGTGCCAGTAGTCCAAGGGACAGGGTGGGCTACACCTTC
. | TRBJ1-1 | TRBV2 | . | CASSEAGTPNTEAFF | TGTGCCAGCAGTGAAGCGGGCACCCCGAACACTGAAGCTTTCTTT
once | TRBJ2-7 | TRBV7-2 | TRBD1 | CASSPGQGLTYEQYF | TGTGCCAGCAGCCCAGGACAGGGGCTAACCTACGAGCAGTACTTC
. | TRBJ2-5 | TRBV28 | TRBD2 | CASSPGGGETQYF | TGTGCCAGCAGCCCGGGGGGGGGAGAGACCCAGTACTTC
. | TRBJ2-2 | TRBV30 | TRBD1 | CACWDRETTGELFF | TGTGCCTGCTGGGACAGGGAGACCACCGGGGAGCTGTTTTTT
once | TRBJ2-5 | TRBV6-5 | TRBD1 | CASSYTGVQYF | TGTGCCAGCAGTTACACAGGGGTCCAGTACTTC
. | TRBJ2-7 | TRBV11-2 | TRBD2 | CASSSLAGGPGYEQYF | TGTGCCAGCAGCTCTCTAGCGGGAGGGCCGGGCTACGAGCAGTACTTC
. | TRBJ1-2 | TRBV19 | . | CASSIWGSFANGYTF | TGTGCCAGTAGTATATGGGGGTCCTTCGCCAATGGCTACACCTTC
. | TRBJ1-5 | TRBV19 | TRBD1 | CASSSDRGSNQPQHF | TGTGCCAGTAGTTCAGACAGGGGGAGCAATCAGCCCCAGCATTTT
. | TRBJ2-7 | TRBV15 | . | CATSRGYREQYF | TGTGCCACCAGCAGAGGATACAGGGAGCAGTACTTC
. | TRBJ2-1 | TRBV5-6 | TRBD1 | CASSLEDRVYYNEQFF | TGTGCCAGCAGCTTGGAGGACAGGGTGTACTACAATGAGCAGTTCTTC
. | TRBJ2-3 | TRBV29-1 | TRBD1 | CSVYGTASTDTQYF | TGCAGCGTTTACGGGACAGCTAGCACAGATACGCAGTATTTT
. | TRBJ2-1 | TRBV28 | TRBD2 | CASRAGTSVYNEQFF | TGTGCCAGCAGAGCCGGGACTAGCGTCTACAATGAGCAGTTCTTC
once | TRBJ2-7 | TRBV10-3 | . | CAISESPGNAYEQYF | TGTGCCATCAGTGAGTCGCCAGGGAATGCCTACGAGCAGTACTTC
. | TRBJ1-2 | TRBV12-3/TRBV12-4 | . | CASRTRNYGYTF | TGTGCCAGCAGGACTCGGAACTATGGCTACACCTTC
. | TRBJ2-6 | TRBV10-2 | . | CASSELGSGANVLTF | TGCGCCAGCAGTGAACTGGGGTCTGGGGCCAACGTCCTGACTTTC
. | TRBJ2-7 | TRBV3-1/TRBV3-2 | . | CASSQDWGFGEQYF | TGTGCCAGCAGCCAAGATTGGGGGTTCGGCGAGCAGTACTTC
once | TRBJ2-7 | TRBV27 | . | CASSFRQGGYEQYF | TGTGCCAGCAGTTTCCGACAGGGAGGCTACGAGCAGTACTTC
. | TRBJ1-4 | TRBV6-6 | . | CASSPLGGGATNEKLFF | TGTGCCAGCAGTCCACTCGGAGGTGGAGCAACTAATGAAAAACTGTTTTTT
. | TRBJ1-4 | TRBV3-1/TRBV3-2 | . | CASSPRRQLGEKLFF | TGTGCCAGCAGCCCTCGCAGACAGTTGGGGGAAAAACTGTTTTTT
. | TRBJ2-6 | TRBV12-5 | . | CASGSRVTGANVLTF | TGTGCTAGTGGTTCCAGGGTAACTGGGGCCAACGTCCTGACTTTC
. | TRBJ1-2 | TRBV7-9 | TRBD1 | CATLQGADYGYTF | TGTGCCACCCTACAGGGGGCAGACTATGGCTACACCTTC
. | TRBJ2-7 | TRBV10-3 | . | CAISESGNEQYF | TGTGCCATCAGTGAGTCGGGAAACGAGCAGTACTTC
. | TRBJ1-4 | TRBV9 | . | CASSIAGWANEKLFF | TGTGCCAGCAGCATAGCAGGGTGGGCTAATGAAAAACTGTTTTTT
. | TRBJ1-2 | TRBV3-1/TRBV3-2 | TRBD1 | CASSHHGEGAGGRGYTF | TGTGCCAGCAGCCACCACGGGGAGGGGGCCGGAGGGCGAGGCTACACCTTC
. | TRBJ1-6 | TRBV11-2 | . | CASSPDRGAQFRSPLHF | TGTGCCAGCAGCCCCGATCGTGGGGCCCAGTTTAGATCACCCCTCCACTTT
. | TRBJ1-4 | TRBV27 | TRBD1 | CASSSRGRDFYEKLFF | TGTGCCAGCAGTAGCAGGGGGCGAGATTTTTATGAAAAACTGTTTTTT
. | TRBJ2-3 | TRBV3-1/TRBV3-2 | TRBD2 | CASRLTSGSTDTQYF | TGTGCCAGCCGACTGACTAGCGGGAGCACAGATACGCAGTATTTT